A selection of T cell receptor beta chains follows, all from one sample in a study of shared clonotypes between healthy human individuals. Profiling relied on immunoSEQ multiplex PCR, and the TCRdb table lists in-frame clones only, not all of them. The repertoire holds a few hundred thousand clones, with around nine tenths as singletons. Sequenced material: memory CD8+ T cells sorted from blood. Every receptor here comes from a man between 18 and 35 years old in good health. Each CDR3 is given with its conserved first and last residue. Each record gives: V gene, clone size, D gene, J gene, CDR3 DNA, CDR3 protein. The D gene is left open where the match is weak. Clone size appears in some rows only: once, few, many, or a class for an expanded clone.

TRBV27	NA	NA	TRBJ2-5	TGTGCCAGCAGTAACGGGACTCCCACCAGAGAGACCCAGTACTTC	CASSNGTPTRETQYF
TRBV6-5	NA	NA	TRBJ2-7	TGTGCCAGCATGGGGTCCGCAGGGAACTCCTACGAGCAGTACTTC	CASMGSAGNSYEQYF
TRBV28	few	TRBD1	TRBJ1-1	TGTGCCAGCCCCCCGGGAGAGGGGGCGCCGAACACTGAAGCTTTCTTT	CASPPGEGAPNTEAFF
TRBV7-9	NA	TRBD1	TRBJ2-7	TGTGCCAGCAGCTTTTCCGGGACAGGAATCTACGAGCAGTACTTC	CASSFSGTGIYEQYF
TRBV29-1	NA	NA	TRBJ1-1	TGCAGCGTTTTGGGGGCACCGAATCGGAACACTGAAGCTTTCTTT	CSVLGAPNRNTEAFF
TRBV4-1	NA	NA	TRBJ1-5	TGCGCCAGCAGCCAAGTCGTCGGGCCCAGCGTAAATCAGCCCCAGCATTTT	CASSQVVGPSVNQPQHF
TRBV30	NA	TRBD2	TRBJ2-5	TGTGCCTGGAGTCCCCTAGGCGGGGGTTTACAAGAGACCCAGTACTTC	CAWSPLGGGLQETQYF
TRBV7-9	once	NA	TRBJ2-5	TGTGCCAGCAGCCTGGACGGCCAAGAGACCCAGTACTTC	CASSLDGQETQYF
TRBV7-9	NA	NA	TRBJ2-5	TGTGCCAGCAGCTCGGGGGCAGAAGAGACCCAGTACTTC	CASSSGAEETQYF
TRBV11-3	NA	TRBD2	TRBJ2-7	TGTGCCAGCAGCTTAGATTATGATAGCGGGAGTAAAAGAGACGAGCAGTACTTC	CASSLDYDSGSKRDEQYF
TRBV28	few	TRBD2	TRBJ2-1	TGTGCCAGCAGTTTCTCAGCGGGGGGGCCCCAATACAATGAGCAGTTCTTC	CASSFSAGGPQYNEQFF
TRBV6-5	NA	NA	TRBJ2-5	TGTGCCAGCAGTTACCAGTACCAAGAGACCCAGTACTTC	CASSYQYQETQYF
TRBV2	NA	NA	TRBJ1-4	TGTGCCAGCAGTGAATCGGGTTATAATGAAAAACTGTTTTTT	CASSESGYNEKLFF
TRBV28	NA	NA	TRBJ2-4	TGTGCCAGCAGTTTTTTCTCCCGTCTCTCCATGATAGCCAAAAACATTCAGTACTTC	CASSFFSRLSMIAKNIQYF
TRBV7-2	once	TRBD1	TRBJ2-1	TGTGCCAGCAGCCTACCGGGACAGCTATACAATGAGCAGTTCTTC	CASSLPGQLYNEQFF
TRBV30	NA	TRBD1	TRBJ2-7	TGTGCCTGGACGCAGGGGGCCAACGAGCAGTACTTC	CAWTQGANEQYF
TRBV27	NA	NA	TRBJ2-5	TGTGCCAGCAGTTCCATCATTCGACTGGGCCAAGAGACCCAGTACTTC	CASSSIIRLGQETQYF
TRBV4-1	NA	TRBD1	TRBJ2-1	TGCGCCAGCAGCCAAGATTGGGGACAGGGGGCTTGGGAGCAGTTCTTC	CASSQDWGQGAWEQFF
TRBV19	NA	NA	TRBJ2-1	TGTGCCAGTACCTTTAGCGCGTACAATGAGCAGTTCTTC	CASTFSAYNEQFF
TRBV19	few	NA	TRBJ1-2	TGTGCCAGTGCAGGGGAGTTCTATGGCTACACCTTC	CASAGEFYGYTF
TRBV18	NA	TRBD1	TRBJ1-1	TGTGCCAGCTCCCAATGGGGGACAGCGGAGAACACTGAAGCTTTCTTT	CASSQWGTAENTEAFF
TRBV6-6	NA	NA	TRBJ2-5	TGTGCCAGCAGTTTGAACAGGGTCGAGACCCAGTACTTC	CASSLNRVETQYF
TRBV9	once	TRBD2	TRBJ2-1	TGTGCCAGCAGCGAGACGGGGACTAGCCTAGCGCAGTTCTTC	CASSETGTSLAQFF
TRBV13	NA	NA	TRBJ2-7	TGTGCCAGCAGCTCTCTAGGGACCTACGAGCAGTACTTC	CASSSLGTYEQYF
TRBV4-3	NA	NA	TRBJ1-6	TGCGCCAGCAGCCATTCCTATGGGGACTATTCACCCCTCCACTTT	CASSHSYGDYSPLHF
TRBV27	many	TRBD1	TRBJ1-4	TGTGCCAGCAGTTTATCCAGGACAGGAATTGAAAAACTGTTTTTT	CASSLSRTGIEKLFF
TRBV9	NA	NA	TRBJ1-6	TGTGCCAGCAGCGTAGACACTTCACCCCTCCACTTT	CASSVDTSPLHF
TRBV5-1	NA	NA	TRBJ2-4	TGCGCCAGCAGCTACACCTTCTGGGGGTCGGCCAAAAACATTCAGTACTTC	CASSYTFWGSAKNIQYF
TRBV7-9	NA	TRBD1	TRBJ2-7	TGTGCCAGCAGCTACTCTCCGGGACAGGGCTCTTACGAGCAGTACTTC	CASSYSPGQGSYEQYF
TRBV7-2	NA	NA	TRBJ2-2	TGTGCCAGCAGGTTACCCGGCACCGGGGAGCTGTTTTTT	CASRLPGTGELFF
TRBV7-6	few	NA	TRBJ2-7	TGTGCCAGCAGCCCCGGCCGGGCTCCCACAACGTACGAGCAGTACTTC	CASSPGRAPTTYEQYF
TRBV5-6	NA	NA	TRBJ2-1	TGTGCCAGCAGCTTACCCGCAGGACATGAGCAGTTCTTC	CASSLPAGHEQFF
TRBV13	NA	TRBD1	TRBJ2-4	TGTGCCAGCAGCGCCGGGACAGAAAACATTCAGTACTTC	CASSAGTENIQYF
TRBV5-1	once	NA	TRBJ2-5	TGCGCCAGCAGCTTGGAAGAGGGGATGTACGAGACCCAGTACTTC	CASSLEEGMYETQYF
TRBV7-9	once	NA	TRBJ1-6	TGTGCCAGCACAAAAGAAACTCCGGCACCGGGGTCACCCCTCCACTTT	CASTKETPAPGSPLHF
TRBV7-6	NA	NA	TRBJ1-1	TGTGCCAGCAGCTTCACAGGGAACACTGAAGCTTTCTTT	CASSFTGNTEAFF
TRBV6-1	NA	TRBD1	TRBJ1-2	TGTGCCAGCAGACCGACAGGGACCTATGGCTACACCTTC	CASRPTGTYGYTF
TRBV28	once	NA	TRBJ1-1	TGTGCCAGCAGTTTATGTGGGGGGCCTCCCCCTCCAATGAACACTGAAGCTTTCTTT	CASSLCGGPPPPMNTEAFF
TRBV27	NA	NA	TRBJ2-1	TGTGCCAGCAGTTTATATAACGGGAAGGAGCAGTTCTTC	CASSLYNGKEQFF
TRBV2	NA	NA	TRBJ2-2	TGTGCCGCCATCCGCTTCCTGGGCGGTGACACCGGGGAGCTGTTTTTT	CAAIRFLGGDTGELFF
TRBV6-5	NA	TRBD2	TRBJ2-5	TGTGCCAGCAGTTCTAGCGGGGGGTTACAAGAGACCCAGTACTTC	CASSSSGGLQETQYF
TRBV15	NA	TRBD1	TRBJ2-1	TGTGCCACCAGCCCACCAAGGGGGCGGCCTAGAGGCTACAATGAGCAGTTCTTC	CATSPPRGRPRGYNEQFF
TRBV28	NA	NA	TRBJ1-4	TGTGCCAGCAGTCGGAGGAGGGGGTATGAAAAACTGTTTTTT	CASSRRRGYEKLFF
TRBV6-5	NA	NA	TRBJ2-5	TGTGCCAGCAGTTACGGTGATAGCTTCGTAGGTGAGACCCAGTACTTC	CASSYGDSFVGETQYF
TRBV7-6	NA	NA	TRBJ1-5	TGTGCCAGCTGGGGGAATACGAGCAATCAGCCCCAGCATTTT	CASWGNTSNQPQHF
TRBV5-1	NA	NA	TRBJ1-4	TGCGCCAGCAGCTTTTTTCGAGGGCACACTAATGAAAAACTGTTTTTT	CASSFFRGHTNEKLFF
TRBV5-1	NA	NA	TRBJ1-2	TGCGCCAGCAGCCTACCTGCCGGGACTGATTATGGCTACACCTTC	CASSLPAGTDYGYTF